A selection of T cell receptor beta chains follows, all from one sample in a study of blood T cell repertoires in COVID-19. Clones were sequenced by immunoSEQ multiplex PCR, and TCRdb holds only the in-frame ones, with some missing. The repertoire holds roughly 410,000 clones, with roughly 86% as singletons. Sequencing was done on a sample of peripheral blood. These TCRs come from a woman aged 55-70 years with COVID-19, enrolled during active disease. CDR3s include the opening cysteine and the closing phenylalanine or tryptophan. The order of the fields is V gene, J gene, clone size, D gene, CDR3 protein, CDR3 DNA. D genes are given only for firm matches. Size tells how often a clone was seen (once, few, many) or the class of an expanded clone, and some rows leave it out.

TRBV27	TRBJ1-2	NA	TRBD1	CASCPGQGRYGYTF	TGTGCCAGCTGCCCGGGACAGGGGCGCTATGGCTACACCTTC
TRBV5-1	TRBJ1-6	NA	NA	CASSLSPEAGIGSPLHF	TGCGCCAGCAGCTTGTCCCCCGAGGCGGGCATCGGCTCACCCCTCCACTTT
TRBV5-1	TRBJ2-1	once	TRBD1	CASSLSGGPSYNEQFF	TGCGCCAGCAGCTTATCAGGGGGCCCCTCCTACAATGAGCAGTTCTTC
TRBV6-6	TRBJ2-5	NA	TRBD2	CASTQGAGGPETQYF	TGTGCCAGCACCCAAGGGGCGGGGGGGCCGGAGACCCAGTACTTC
TRBV4-1	TRBJ1-1	NA	TRBD1	CASSQGQLTFEAFF	TGCGCCAGCAGCCAGGGACAGCTTACCTTTGAAGCTTTCTTT
TRBV10-3	TRBJ1-5	NA	NA	CAIRGENQPQHF	TGTGCCATCAGAGGAGAAAATCAGCCCCAGCATTTT
TRBV7-2	TRBJ2-5	NA	NA	CASSPWEIETQYF	TGTGCCAGCAGCCCGTGGGAGATTGAGACCCAGTACTTC
TRBV12-3/TRBV12-4	TRBJ1-1	NA	NA	CASSFSDTEAFF	TGTGCCAGCAGTTTTTCGGACACTGAAGCTTTCTTT
TRBV5-4	TRBJ2-3	NA	TRBD2	CASSSLAGGRPGTQYF	TGTGCCAGCAGCTCACTAGCGGGGGGCCGGCCCGGTACGCAGTATTTT
TRBV5-5	TRBJ2-7	NA	TRBD2	CASSPERGLSYEQYF	TGTGCCAGCAGCCCCGAGCGGGGACTCTCCTACGAGCAGTACTTC
TRBV2	TRBJ2-3	NA	NA	CASSKRRGSTDTQYF	TGTGCCAGCAGTAAAAGGCGGGGAAGCACAGATACGCAGTATTTT
TRBV30	TRBJ2-7	NA	NA	CAWRGDSYEQYF	TGTGCCTGGAGAGGGGACTCCTACGAGCAGTACTTC
TRBV9	TRBJ1-4	few	NA	CASSLTGTVNEKLFF	TGTGCCAGCAGCTTAACAGGGACCGTGAATGAAAAACTGTTTTTT
TRBV27	TRBJ2-1	NA	TRBD1	CASSLQGANEQFF	TGTGCCAGCAGCCTACAGGGGGCAAATGAGCAGTTCTTC
TRBV4-2	TRBJ2-7	NA	NA	CASSQEYRSYEQYF	TGTGCCAGCAGCCAAGAATACAGGTCCTACGAGCAGTACTTC